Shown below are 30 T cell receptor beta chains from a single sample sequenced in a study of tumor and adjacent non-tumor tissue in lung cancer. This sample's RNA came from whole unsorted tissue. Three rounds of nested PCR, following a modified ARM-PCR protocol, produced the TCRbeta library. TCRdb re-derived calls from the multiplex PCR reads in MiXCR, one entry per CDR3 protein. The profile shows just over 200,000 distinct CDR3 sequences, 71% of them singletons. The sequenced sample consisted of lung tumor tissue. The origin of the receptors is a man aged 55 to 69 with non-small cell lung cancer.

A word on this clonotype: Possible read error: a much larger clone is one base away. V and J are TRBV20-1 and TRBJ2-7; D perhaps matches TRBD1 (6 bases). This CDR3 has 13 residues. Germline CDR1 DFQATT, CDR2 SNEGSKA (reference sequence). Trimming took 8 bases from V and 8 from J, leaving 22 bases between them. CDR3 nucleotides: TGCAGTACCCCAAGAGTAGGGGACAACCAGCAGTACTTC. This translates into CSTPRVGDNQQYF.

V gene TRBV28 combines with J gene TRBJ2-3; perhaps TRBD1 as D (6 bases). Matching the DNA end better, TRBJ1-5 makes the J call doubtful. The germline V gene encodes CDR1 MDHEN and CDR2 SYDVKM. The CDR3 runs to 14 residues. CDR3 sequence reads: CASSPGQPPDTQHF. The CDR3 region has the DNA TGTGCCAGCAGTCCCGGACAGCCCCCAGATACGCAGCATTTT.

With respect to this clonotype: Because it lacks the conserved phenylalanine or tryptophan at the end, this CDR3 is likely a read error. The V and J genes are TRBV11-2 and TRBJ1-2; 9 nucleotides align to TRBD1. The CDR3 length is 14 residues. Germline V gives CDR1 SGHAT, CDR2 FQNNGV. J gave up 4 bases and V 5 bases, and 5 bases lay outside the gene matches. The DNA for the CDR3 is TGTGCCAGCAGCCCTGGGACAGGGTGCTATGGCTACACCATC. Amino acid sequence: CASSPGTGCYGYTI.

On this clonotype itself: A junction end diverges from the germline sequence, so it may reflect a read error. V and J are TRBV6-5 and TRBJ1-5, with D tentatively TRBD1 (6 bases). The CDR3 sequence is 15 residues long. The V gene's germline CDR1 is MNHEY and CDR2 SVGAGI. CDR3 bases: TGTGGCAGCAGTAATACAGGGACGGGCAATCAGCCCGAGCATTTT. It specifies CGSSNTGTGNQPEHF.

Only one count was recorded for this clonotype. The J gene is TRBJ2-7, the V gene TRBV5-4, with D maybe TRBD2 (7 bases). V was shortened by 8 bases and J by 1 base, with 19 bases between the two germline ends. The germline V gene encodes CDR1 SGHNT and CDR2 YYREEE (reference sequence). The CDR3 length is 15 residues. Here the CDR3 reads CARSNEGGVSYEQYF. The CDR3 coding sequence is TGTGCCAGGAGCAACGAGGGGGGGGTTTCCTACGAGCAGTACTTC.

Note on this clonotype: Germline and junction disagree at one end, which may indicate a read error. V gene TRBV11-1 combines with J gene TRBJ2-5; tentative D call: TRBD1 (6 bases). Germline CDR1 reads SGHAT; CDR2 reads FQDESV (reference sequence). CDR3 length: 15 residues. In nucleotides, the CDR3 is TGTGCCAGCAGCCCCTTCGACAGGCGGAAAGAGACCCAGTACTTT. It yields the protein CASSPFDRRKETQYF.

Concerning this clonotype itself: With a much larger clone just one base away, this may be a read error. CDR3 in DNA: TGTGCCAGCAGTGAAGACGATGGAGGGTCCAATGAGCAGTTCTTC. It encodes CASSEDDGGSNEQFF. The J gene is TRBJ2-1, the V gene TRBV6-1; possible D gene TRBD2, 6 bases. V was trimmed by 1 base and J by 6 bases, leaving 13 bases between them. The length of the CDR3 is 15 residues. The germline V gene encodes CDR1 MNHNS and CDR2 SASEGT.

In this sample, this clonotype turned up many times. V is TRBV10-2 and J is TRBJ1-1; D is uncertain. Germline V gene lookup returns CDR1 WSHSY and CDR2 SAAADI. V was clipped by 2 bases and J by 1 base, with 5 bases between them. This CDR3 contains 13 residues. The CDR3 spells CASSEGRNTEAFF. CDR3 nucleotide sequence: TGCGCCAGCAGTGAGGGACGGAACACTGAAGCTTTCTTT.

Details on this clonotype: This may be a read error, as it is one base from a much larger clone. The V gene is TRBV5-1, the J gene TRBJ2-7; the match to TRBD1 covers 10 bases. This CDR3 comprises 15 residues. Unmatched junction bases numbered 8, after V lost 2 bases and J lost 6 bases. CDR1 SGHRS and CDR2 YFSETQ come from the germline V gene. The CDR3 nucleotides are TGCGCCAGCAGCTTAAGGTTGAGACAGGGGGCCGAGCAGTACTTC. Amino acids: CASSLRLRQGAEQYF.

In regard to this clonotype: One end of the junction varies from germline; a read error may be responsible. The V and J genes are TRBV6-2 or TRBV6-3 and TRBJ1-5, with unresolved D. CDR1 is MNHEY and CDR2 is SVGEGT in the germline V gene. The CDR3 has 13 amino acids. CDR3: CASSPSATQPQLF. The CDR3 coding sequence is TGTGCCAGTAGCCCTTCGGCGACTCAGCCCCAGCTTTTT.

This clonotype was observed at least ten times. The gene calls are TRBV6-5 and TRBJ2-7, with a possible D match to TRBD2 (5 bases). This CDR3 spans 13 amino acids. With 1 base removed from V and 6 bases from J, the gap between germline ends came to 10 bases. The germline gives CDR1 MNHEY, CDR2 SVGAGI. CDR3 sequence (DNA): TGTGCCAGCAGTTACTTTGCTCGGGGCGAGCAGTACTTC. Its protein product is CASSYFARGEQYF.

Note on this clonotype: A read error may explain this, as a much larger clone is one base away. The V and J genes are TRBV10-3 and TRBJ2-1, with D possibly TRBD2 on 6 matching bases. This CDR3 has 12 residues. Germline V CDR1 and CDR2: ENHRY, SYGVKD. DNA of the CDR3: TGTACCAGCCACGGGACTTCAAATGAGCAGTTCTTC. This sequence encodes CTSHGTSNEQFF.

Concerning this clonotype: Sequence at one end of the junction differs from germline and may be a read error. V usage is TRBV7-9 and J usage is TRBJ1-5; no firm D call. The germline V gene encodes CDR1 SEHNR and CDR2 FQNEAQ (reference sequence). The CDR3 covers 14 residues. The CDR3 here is CANSSSIRDQPQHF. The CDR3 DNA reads TGTGCCAACAGCTCTTCGATCCGAGATCAGCCCCAACATTTT.

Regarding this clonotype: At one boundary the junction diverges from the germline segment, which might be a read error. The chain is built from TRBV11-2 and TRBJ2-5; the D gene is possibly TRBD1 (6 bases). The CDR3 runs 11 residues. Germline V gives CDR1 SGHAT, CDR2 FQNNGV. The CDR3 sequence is CVSRQEDTQYF. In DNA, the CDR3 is TGTGTCAGCAGACAGGAAGATACCCAGTACTTC.

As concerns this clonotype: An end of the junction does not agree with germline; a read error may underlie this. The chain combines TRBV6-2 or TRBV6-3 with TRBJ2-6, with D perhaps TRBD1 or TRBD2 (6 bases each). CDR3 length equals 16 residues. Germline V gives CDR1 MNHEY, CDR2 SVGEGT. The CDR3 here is CASSYSGARGANVLTF. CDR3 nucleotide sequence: TGTGCTAGCAGTTACTCGGGGGCCCGCGGGGCCAACGTCCTGACTTTC.

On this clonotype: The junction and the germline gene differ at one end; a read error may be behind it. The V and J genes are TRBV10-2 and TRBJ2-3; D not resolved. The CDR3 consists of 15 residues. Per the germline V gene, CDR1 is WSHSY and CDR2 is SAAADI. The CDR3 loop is CASSEVVGIGDTQYF. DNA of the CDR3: TGTGCCAGCAGTGAAGTAGTAGGGATCGGGGATACGCAGTATTTT.

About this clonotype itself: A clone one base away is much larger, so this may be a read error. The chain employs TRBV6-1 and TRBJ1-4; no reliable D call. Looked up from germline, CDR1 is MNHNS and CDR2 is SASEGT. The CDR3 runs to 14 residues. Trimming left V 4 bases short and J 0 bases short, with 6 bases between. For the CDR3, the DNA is TGTGCCAGCAGTGTGACGGCAACTAATGAAAAACTGTTTTTT. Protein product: CASSVTATNEKLFF.

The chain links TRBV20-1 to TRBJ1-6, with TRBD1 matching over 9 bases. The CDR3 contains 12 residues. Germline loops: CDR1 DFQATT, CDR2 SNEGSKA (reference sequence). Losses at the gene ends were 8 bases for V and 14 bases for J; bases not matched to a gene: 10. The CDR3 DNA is TGCAGTTCTCAGGGACAGGGTCTGTCCCTCCACTTT. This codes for CSSQGQGLSLHF.

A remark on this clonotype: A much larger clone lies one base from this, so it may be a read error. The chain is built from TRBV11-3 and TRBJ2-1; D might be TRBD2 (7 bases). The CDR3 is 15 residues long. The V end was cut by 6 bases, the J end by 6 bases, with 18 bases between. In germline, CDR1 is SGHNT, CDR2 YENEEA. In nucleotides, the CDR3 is TGTGCCAGCAGGGCCAGGGGCGGGGGAGGCAATGAGCAGTTCTTC. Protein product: CASRARGGGGNEQFF.

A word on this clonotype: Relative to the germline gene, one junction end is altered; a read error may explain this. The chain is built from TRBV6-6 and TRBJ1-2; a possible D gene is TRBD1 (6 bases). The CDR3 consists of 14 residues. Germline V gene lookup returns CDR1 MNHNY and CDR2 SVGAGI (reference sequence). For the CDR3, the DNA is TGTGTCAGCAGTTACGGGAACAGGGCGAGTGGCTACACCTTC. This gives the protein CVSSYGNRASGYTF.

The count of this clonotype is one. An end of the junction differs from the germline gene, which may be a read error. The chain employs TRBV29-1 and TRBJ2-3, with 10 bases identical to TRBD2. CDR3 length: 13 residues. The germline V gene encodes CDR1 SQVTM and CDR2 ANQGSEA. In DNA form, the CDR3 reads TGCAGCGTAACTAGCGGGGCCACAGATACGCTGTATTTT. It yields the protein CSVTSGATDTLYF.

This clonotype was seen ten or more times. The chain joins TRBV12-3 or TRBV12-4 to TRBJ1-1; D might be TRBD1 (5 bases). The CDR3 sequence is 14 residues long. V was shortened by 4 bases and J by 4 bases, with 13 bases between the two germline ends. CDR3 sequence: CASSWGDLGTEAFF. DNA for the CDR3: TGTGCCAGCAGTTGGGGGGACCTAGGCACTGAAGCTTTCTTT.

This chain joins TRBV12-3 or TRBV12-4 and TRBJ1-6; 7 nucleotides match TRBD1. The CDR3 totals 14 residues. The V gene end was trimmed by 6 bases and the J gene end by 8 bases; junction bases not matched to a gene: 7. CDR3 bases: TGTGCCAGCAGGAGACAGGGAAGGGATTCACCCCTCCACTTT. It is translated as CASRRQGRDSPLHF.

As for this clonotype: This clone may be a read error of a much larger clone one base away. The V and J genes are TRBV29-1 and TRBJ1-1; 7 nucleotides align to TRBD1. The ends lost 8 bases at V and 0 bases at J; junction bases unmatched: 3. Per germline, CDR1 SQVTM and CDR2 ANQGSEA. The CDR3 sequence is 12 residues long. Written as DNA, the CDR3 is TGCAGCTGGACAGGTCTGAACACTGAAGCTTTCTTT. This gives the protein CSWTGLNTEAFF.

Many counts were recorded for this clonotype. This CDR3 is CASRLDSTYNEQFF. In DNA, the CDR3 is TGTGCCAGCAGGTTAGACTCCACCTACAATGAGCAGTTCTTC. The chain employs TRBV6-5 and TRBJ2-1, with D hard to call. The V end was cut by 6 bases, the J end by 2 bases, with 11 bases between. There are 14 residues in the CDR3. Germline V lookup: CDR1 MNHEY, CDR2 SVGAGI.

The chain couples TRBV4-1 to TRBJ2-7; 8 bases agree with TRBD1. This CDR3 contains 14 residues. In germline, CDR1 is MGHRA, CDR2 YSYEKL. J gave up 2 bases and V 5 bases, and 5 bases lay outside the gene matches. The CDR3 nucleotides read TGCGCCAGCAGCGAAGGACAGGGAGCCTACGAGCAGTACTTC. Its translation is CASSEGQGAYEQYF.

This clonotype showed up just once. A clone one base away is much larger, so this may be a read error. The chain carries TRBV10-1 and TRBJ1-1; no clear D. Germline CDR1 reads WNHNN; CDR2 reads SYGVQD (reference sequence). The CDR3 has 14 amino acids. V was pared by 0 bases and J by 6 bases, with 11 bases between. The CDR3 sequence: CASSESRVGPEAFF. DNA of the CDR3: TGCGCCAGCAGTGAGTCGAGGGTGGGTCCTGAAGCTTTCTTT.

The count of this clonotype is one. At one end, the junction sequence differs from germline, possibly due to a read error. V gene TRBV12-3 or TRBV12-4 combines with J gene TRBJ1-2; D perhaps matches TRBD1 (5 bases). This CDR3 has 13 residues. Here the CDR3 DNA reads TGTGCCAACAGTGCGGGCAGGGATCGCGGCTACACCTTC. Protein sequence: CANSAGRDRGYTF.

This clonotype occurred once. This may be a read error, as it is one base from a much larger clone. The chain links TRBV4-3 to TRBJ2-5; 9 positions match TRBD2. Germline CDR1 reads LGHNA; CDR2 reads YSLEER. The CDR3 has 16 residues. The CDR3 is CVSSQEGAGGKETQYF. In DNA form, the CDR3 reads TGCGTCAGCAGCCAAGAGGGAGCGGGGGGTAAAGAGACCCAGTACTTC.

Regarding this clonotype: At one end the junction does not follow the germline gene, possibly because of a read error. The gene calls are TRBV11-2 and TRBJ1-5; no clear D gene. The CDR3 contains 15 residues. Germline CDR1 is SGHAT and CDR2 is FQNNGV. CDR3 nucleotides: TGTGCCAGCAGCTTAGAAAGGAACAGCAATCAGCTCCAGCATTTT. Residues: CASSLERNSNQLQHF. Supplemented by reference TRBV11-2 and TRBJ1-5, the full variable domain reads EAGVAQSPRYKIIEKRQSVAFWCNPISGHATLYWYQQILGQGPKLLIQFQNNGVVDDSQLPKDRFSAERLKGVDSTLKIQPAKLEDSAVYLCASSLERNSNQLQHFGDGTRLSIL.